The source of this T cell receptor (beta chain) is a study of OX40 agonist ivuxolimab in advanced cancers. Using immunoSEQ multiplex PCR, the repertoire was profiled, and TCRdb retains in-frame clones only, with some absent. The sample has approximately 70,000 clones, 80% to 95% seen once. With 2 bases removed from V and 0 bases from J, the gap between germline ends came to 8 bases. This CDR3 contains 15 residues. Per germline, CDR1 MNHNS and CDR2 SASEGT. This sample comprised CD4+ or CD8+ T cells sorted from blood, obtained in a trial of the OX40 agonist ivuxolimab. The genes are TRBV6-1 and TRBJ2-1; D is uncertain. The clonotype originates from an adult with an advanced solid tumor such as melanoma, head and neck, liver or kidney cancer. As DNA, the CDR3 is TGTGCCAGCAGTGAAACCTTCAGCTCCTACAATGAGCAGTTCTTC. Protein: CASSETFSSYNEQFF.